This T cell receptor (beta chain) was documented in a study of blood T cell repertoires in COVID-19. On this clone: Germline and junction disagree at one end, which may indicate a read error.

Germline lookup yields CDR1 SSHAT and CDR2 FNYEAQ (reference sequence). This CDR3 has 16 residues. As processed by the authors: Reference gene primer amplification gave estimated nucleated cell counts. Generated by immunoSEQ multiplex PCR, the TCRdb table keeps only in-frame clones and is missing some. For V, J and clone size, that table is used; D and trimming come from the DNA. This table has 220,000 or so clones, 80% to 90% appearing once. The V call is TRBV7-7, the J call TRBJ2-3, with 11 nucleotides matching TRBD2. The sample was PBMCs or T cells enriched from blood (not recorded which). This sequence was found in a woman between 18 and 29 years old in a cohort exposed to, infected with or recovered from COVID-19 (not recorded which). The CDR3 nucleotides read TGTGCTAGCAGCTTAGCGAGGACTAGCGGGCTTGATACGCAGTATTTT. Residues: CASSLARTSGLDTQYF. Together with reference TRBV7-7 and TRBJ2-3, the CDR3 gives the full variable domain: GAGVSQSPRYKVTKRGQDVTLRCDPISSHATLYWYQQALGQGPEFLTYFNYEAQPDKSGLPSDRFSAERPEGSISTLTIQRTEQRDSAMYRCASSLARTSGLDTQYFGPGTRLTVL.